These 32 T cell receptor beta chains came from one sample sequenced in a study of T cell changes during pregnancy in multiple sclerosis. Produced via immunoSEQ multiplex PCR; TCRdb's table is partial and in-frame only. The table lists around 100,000 clones, around nine tenths of them singletons, with 1.5% in the top ten. Material: peripheral blood, obtained in the third trimester of pregnancy. The receptors shown here come from a female donor with multiple sclerosis, enrolled in a pregnancy study.

The rearrangement links TRBV5-4 to TRBJ2-3, with 9 bases identical to TRBD2. Germline values: CDR1 SGHNT, CDR2 YYREEE (reference sequence). This CDR3 is built from 15 residues. V trimming: 2 bases; J trimming: 4 bases; junction bases outside the gene matches: 5. CDR3 sequence (DNA): TGTGCCAGCAGCTTTAGCGGGAGCAGGGCAGATACGCAGTATTTT. As protein: CASSFSGSRADTQYF.

The chain is built from TRBV28 and TRBJ1-1; the D gene is possibly TRBD1 (5 bases). Looked up from germline, CDR1 is MDHEN and CDR2 is SYDVKM. The CDR3 contains 15 residues. The V and J ends lost 6 bases and 1 base respectively, with 15 bases between them. For the CDR3, the DNA is TGTGCCAGCAGGGCAACCGGGGGGACGAACACTGAAGCTTTCTTT. Its protein product is CASRATGGTNTEAFF.

This clone was seen only once. J is TRBJ2-3 and V is TRBV21-1; the table assigns TRBD2, which was not confirmed against the DNA. TRBV21-1 is flagged as a pseudogene. CDR3 length: 14 amino acids. The CDR3 coding sequence is TGTGCCAGCACGACCCAGACTAGCGCAGATACGCAGTATTTT. This translates into CASTTQTSADTQYF.

The chain joins TRBV18 to TRBJ2-3; 8 bases align to TRBD1. The CDR3 extends over 14 amino acids. V lost 6 bases to trimming and J lost 2 bases; unmatched junction nucleotides: 4. CDR1 KGHSH and CDR2 LQKENI come from the germline V gene. The CDR3 DNA sequence: TGTGCCAGCTCGCCGACAGGGGCCACAGATACGCAGTATTTT. Its protein is CASSPTGATDTQYF.

This clone was detected a few times. The rearrangement links TRBV15 to TRBJ1-5; maybe TRBD1 (6 bases). Between the trimmed V and J ends, which lost 0 bases and 4 bases, there was a span of 10 bases. The CDR3 length is 15 residues. Germline V gene sequence: CDR1 LNHNV, CDR2 YYDKDF (reference sequence). CDR3 loop: CATSRDRTGNQPQHF. Here the CDR3 DNA reads TGTGCCACCAGCAGAGATAGAACAGGGAATCAGCCCCAGCATTTT.

The rearrangement uses TRBV5-6 and TRBJ2-3; possible D gene TRBD2, 5 bases. Looked up from germline, CDR1 is SGHDT and CDR2 is YYEEEE. The CDR3 is made up of 19 amino acids. With 4 bases removed from V and 0 bases from J, the gap between germline ends came to 24 bases. CDR3 DNA sequence: TGTGCCAGCAGCCCCATACCATCATCCACTAGGGAAAGCACAGATACGCAGTATTTT. The encoded protein is CASSPIPSSTRESTDTQYF.

This sequence joins TRBV28 and TRBJ1-1; D is ambiguous. The germline V gene encodes CDR1 MDHEN and CDR2 SYDVKM. V dropped 6 bases and J dropped 5 bases, with 10 bases sitting between them. This CDR3 spans 12 amino acids. The CDR3 nucleotides read TGTGCCAGCAGGATCCCGAGGACTGAAGCTTTCTTT. Protein sequence: CASRIPRTEAFF.

The rearrangement links TRBV19 to TRBJ2-3; 7 bases are a match to TRBD1. The CDR3 runs 13 residues. Germline V CDR1 and CDR2: LNHDA, SQIVND (reference sequence). J lost 4 bases, V lost 8 bases, and 6 bases had no gene match. CDR3 sequence reads: CASSEGGADTQYF. In nucleotides, the CDR3 is TGTGCCAGTTCAGAAGGGGGCGCAGATACGCAGTATTTT.

This clone has just one count. The rearrangement links TRBV7-8 to TRBJ1-1; no reliable D call. V was cut by 1 base and J by 7 bases, with 13 bases left in between. Germline V lookup: CDR1 SGHVS, CDR2 FQNEAQ. The length of the CDR3 is 14 residues. CDR3 DNA: TGTGCCAGCAGCTTAGTCCCGGGGAAGGGTGAAGCTTTCTTT. Protein sequence: CASSLVPGKGEAFF.

The rearrangement links TRBV27 to TRBJ1-1, with 7 bases lining up with TRBD1. Germline CDR1 and CDR2: MNHEY and SMNVEV (reference sequence). Trimming removed 4 bases from V and 0 bases from J; junction bases left unmatched: 8. This CDR3 comprises 16 residues. DNA for the CDR3: TGTGCCAGCAGTTCCAACAGGGGACTTATGAACACTGAAGCTTTCTTT. Translating gives CASSSNRGLMNTEAFF.

V gene TRBV5-4 combines with J gene TRBJ2-5; no clear D gene. Germline CDR1 reads SGHNT; CDR2 reads YYREEE (reference sequence). The length of the CDR3 is 14 residues. V dropped 10 bases and J dropped 5 bases, with 21 bases sitting between them. The CDR3 DNA sequence: TGTGCCGCGCGAACCGAGCTGGAAGCGGAGACCCAGTACTTC. It translates to CAARTELEAETQYF.

This clone was seen a single time. The CDR3, as DNA: TGTGCCAGCAGCTTGGATACGGGTTTAAACACTGAAGCTTTCTTT. As protein: CASSLDTGLNTEAFF. The V gene is TRBV5-6, the J gene TRBJ1-1; D is undetermined. The CDR3 spans 15 residues. Trimming cost V 0 bases and J 2 bases, with 11 bases left between them. The V gene's germline CDR1 is SGHDT and CDR2 YYEEEE.

This sequence joins TRBV6-1 and TRBJ2-1; a possible D gene is TRBD2 (6 bases). CDR1 and CDR2 from the germline V gene are MNHNS and SASEGT. The CDR3 spans 15 residues. The ends were cut back, 7 bases at V and 8 bases at J, with 21 bases in the middle. The CDR3 is CASTPIAVAYDEQFF. For the CDR3, the DNA is TGTGCCAGCACCCCCATAGCGGTTGCTTACGATGAGCAGTTCTTC.

This clone appeared once. The gene calls are TRBV29-1 and TRBJ1-1, with D maybe TRBD1 (6 bases). Germline assignment: CDR1 SQVTM and CDR2 ANQGSEA. The CDR3 runs 13 residues. V lost 6 bases to trimming and J lost 3 bases, with 14 bases between them. The CDR3 DNA reads as TGCAGCGTAGCCCAGGGGATCGACACTGAAGCTTTCTTT. Amino acid sequence: CSVAQGIDTEAFF. Full variable domain (rest looked up from reference TRBV29-1 and TRBJ1-1): SAVISQKPSRDICQRGTSLTIQCQVDSQVTMMFWYRQQPGQSLTLIATANQGSEATYESGFVIDKFPISRPNLTFSTLTVSNMSPEDSSIYLCSVAQGIDTEAFFGQGTRLTVV.

The chain is built from TRBV5-4 and TRBJ1-5, with D possibly being TRBD1 (6 bases). CDR3 size: 17 residues. The V and J ends lost 4 bases and 0 bases respectively, with 17 bases between them. Germline values: CDR1 SGHNT, CDR2 YYREEE (reference sequence). The CDR3 is CASSLGGPGLSNQPQHF. Written as DNA, the CDR3 is TGTGCCAGCAGCCTGGGGGGGCCGGGCCTTAGCAATCAGCCCCAGCATTTT.

The V gene is TRBV28, the J gene TRBJ2-5; the match to TRBD2 covers 10 bases. V gave up 3 bases and J gave up 1 base; unmatched junction bases: 5. The CDR3 runs 16 residues. Germline CDR1 and CDR2: MDHEN and SYDVKM. Written as DNA, the CDR3 is TGTGCCAGCAGTTTCCTCCGACTAGCGGGCCAAGAGACCCAGTACTTC. Translating gives CASSFLRLAGQETQYF.

The chain links TRBV6-5 to TRBJ1-1, with a tentative D call TRBD1 (6 bases). Deletions cut 5 bases from V and 0 bases from J, with 13 bases between. Germline V lookup: CDR1 MNHEY, CDR2 SVGAGI. This CDR3 contains 15 residues. In DNA form, the CDR3 reads TGTGCCAGCAGTCGACAGGTGCCGATGAACACTGAAGCTTTCTTT. Encoded protein: CASSRQVPMNTEAFF.

CDR3 DNA: TGCGCCAGCAGCTCTACCTCTGGAAACACCATATATTTT. The encoded protein is CASSSTSGNTIYF. This chain joins TRBV5-1 and TRBJ1-3; no reliable D call. The CDR3 contains 13 residues. V was pared by 3 bases and J by 0 bases, with 4 bases between. Germline CDR1 is SGHRS and CDR2 is YFSETQ.

This clone was seen just once. V is TRBV29-1 and J is TRBJ1-2; D not resolved. Germline CDR1 reads SQVTM; CDR2 reads ANQGSEA. The CDR3 has 12 residues. V lost 6 bases, J lost 4 bases, and 12 bases lay in between. The CDR3 region has the DNA TGCAGCGTCTCCAATGGACTCTATGGCTACACCTTC. Its translation: CSVSNGLYGYTF.

The rearrangement links TRBV2 to TRBJ1-2, with D perhaps matching TRBD1 (5 bases). Germline assignment: CDR1 SNHLY and CDR2 FYNNEI. V lost 1 base, J lost 4 bases, and 31 bases lay in between. The CDR3 covers 21 residues. The CDR3 loop reads CASSEDIRVGRWQGISYGYTF. The CDR3 region has the DNA TGTGCCAGCAGTGAAGATATCCGGGTTGGGCGGTGGCAGGGAATCTCCTATGGCTACACCTTC.

V gene TRBV6-1 combines with J gene TRBJ2-5; tentative D call: TRBD1 (5 bases). This CDR3 comprises 13 residues. V was cut by 6 bases and J by 4 bases, with 12 bases left in between. Germline CDR1 MNHNS, CDR2 SASEGT. CDR3 sequence (DNA): TGTGCCAGCAGCGCAGGACATCTAGAGACCCAGTACTTC. Translation: CASSAGHLETQYF.

As DNA, the CDR3 is TGCAGCGTGGGGGTAGGGTGGCAGGGGAACGAGCAGTACTTC. This gives the protein CSVGVGWQGNEQYF. The J gene is TRBJ2-7, the V gene TRBV29-1; weak D call: TRBD1 (6 bases). V was trimmed by 6 bases and J by 5 bases, leaving 20 bases between them. CDR1 SQVTM and CDR2 ANQGSEA come from the germline V gene. CDR3 length: 14 residues.

The chain links TRBV10-1 to TRBJ2-2; 8 bases match TRBD2. The V segment lost 5 bases and the J segment 5 bases; nucleotides outside the gene matches: 1. Germline V lookup: CDR1 WNHNN, CDR2 SYGVQD (reference sequence). This CDR3 has 13 amino acids. The CDR3 DNA follows: TGCGCCAGCAGTTCTAGCGGGACCGGGGAGCTGTTTTTT. Its protein is CASSSSGTGELFF.

This clone showed up just once. The chain links TRBV6-1 to TRBJ2-7, with 9 bases lining up with TRBD1. V was clipped by 6 bases and J by 2 bases; unmatched bases: 5. The CDR3 sequence is 14 residues long. Germline V gene sequence: CDR1 MNHNS, CDR2 SASEGT. The CDR3 nucleotides read TGTGCCAGCAGCGTGGGACAGGGAGCCTACGAGCAGTACTTC. Its translation is CASSVGQGAYEQYF.

V usage is TRBV18 and J usage is TRBJ1-6; possible D gene TRBD1, 6 bases. V gave up 3 bases and J gave up 8 bases, with 14 bases separating them. CDR1 and CDR2 from the germline V gene are KGHSH and LQKENI. The CDR3 spans 15 residues. CDR3 nucleotides: TGTGCCAGCTCACCCCGGACAGCGCGCGATTCACCCCTCCACTTT. Amino acid sequence: CASSPRTARDSPLHF.

The rearrangement links TRBV6-5 to TRBJ2-2; 7 bases are a match to TRBD2. The CDR3 totals 16 residues. With V trimmed by 4 bases and J by 12 bases, 17 bases remained unmatched. Germline values: CDR1 MNHEY, CDR2 SVGAGI. This CDR3 reads CASSFPLRGGRVKLFF. CDR3 in DNA: TGTGCCAGCAGTTTTCCTCTCCGCGGGGGTAGGGTGAAGCTGTTTTTT.

The chain joins TRBV28 to TRBJ2-4; 11 bases line up with TRBD2. Trimming cost V 5 bases and J 0 bases; bases outside gene matches: 6. This CDR3 spans 17 amino acids. Germline loops: CDR1 MDHEN, CDR2 SYDVKM. The CDR3, as DNA: TGTGCCAGCAGTGATGCTAGCGGGAGGTTAGCCAAAAACATTCAGTACTTC. It specifies CASSDASGRLAKNIQYF.

Regarding this clone: Different DNA sequences within this sample yield the same CDR3. The chain uses TRBV6-1 and TRBJ2-4, with TRBD1 identical over 7 bases. Germline V gives CDR1 MNHNS, CDR2 SASEGT. J was trimmed by 0 bases and V by 3 bases; bases with no gene match: 5. CDR3 length equals 16 residues. In DNA, the CDR3 is TGTGCCAGCAGTGAGCGACAGGGCTTAGCCAAAAACATTCAGTACTTC. Protein sequence: CASSERQGLAKNIQYF.

This rearrangement joins TRBV2 to TRBJ2-3, with 13 bases fitting TRBD2. Looked up from germline, CDR1 is SNHLY and CDR2 is FYNNEI. This CDR3 region has 16 residues. The V and J ends lost 7 bases and 4 bases, in that order; junction bases with no gene match: 8. The CDR3 is CASTKSGLAGADTQYF. The DNA for the CDR3 is TGTGCCAGCACTAAAAGTGGACTAGCGGGAGCAGATACGCAGTATTTT.

V usage is TRBV4-1 and J usage is TRBJ1-1; no clear D. Trimming removed 3 bases at V and 6 bases at J, with 14 bases between. The V gene's germline CDR1 is MGHRA and CDR2 YSYEKL. The CDR3 extends over 14 amino acids. The CDR3 region is CASSQTFTEAEAFF. The CDR3 coding sequence is TGCGCCAGCAGCCAGACATTTACGGAGGCTGAAGCTTTCTTT.

The rearrangement uses TRBV30 and TRBJ2-1; TRBD2 is a possible D gene (6 bases). V was shortened by 0 bases and J by 7 bases, with 16 bases between the two germline ends. CDR3 length: 15 residues. Germline-derived CDR1 and CDR2 are GTSNPN and SVGIG (reference sequence). The CDR3 sequence: CAWSVGPRGINEQFF. In DNA form, the CDR3 reads TGTGCCTGGAGTGTAGGCCCGCGGGGAATAAATGAGCAGTTCTTC.

The chain employs TRBV6-1 and TRBJ1-1, with unresolved D. The germline V gene encodes CDR1 MNHNS and CDR2 SASEGT. Trimming left V 7 bases short and J 0 bases short, with 9 bases between. The CDR3 runs to 13 residues. The CDR3 sequence is CASTEAVNTEAFF. Written as DNA, the CDR3 is TGTGCCAGCACCGAGGCAGTGAACACTGAAGCTTTCTTT.